This TCR beta chain was observed in a study of vaccination and CD4 T cells after COVID-19. Study-level information: Convalescent study patients returned SARS-CoV-2 positive nasal swab PCR results, with several mild cases and one severe.

The CDR3 sequence is 15 residues long. Trimming cost V 4 bases and J 1 base, with 11 bases left between them. CDR1 and CDR2 (germline): MNHEY, SMNVEV (reference sequence). A word on this clonotype: Its matching antigen is unknown.

At the Johns Hopkins FTIC core, DNA taken from cultured CD4+ T cells was sequenced by way of the Oncomine TCR Beta short-read assay. TCRdb reanalysed the PCR reads using MiXCR and keeps one entry per CDR3 protein. The sample yields about 18,000 distinct CDR3 sequences, roughly 50% seen once. Treatment in this sample: approximately 11-day PBMC culture with coronavirus spike peptide pools or control peptides (ViraFEST assay). This clonotype was obtained from a human donor who had recovered from COVID-19. The specimen was CD4+ T cells from blood, cultured in vitro. The chain combines TRBV27 with TRBJ2-1; D may correspond to TRBD1 or TRBD2 (5 bases each). Here the CDR3 reads CASSYGGGSYNEQFF. DNA for the CDR3: TGTGCCAGCAGTTATGGTGGGGGTTCCTACAATGAGCAGTTCTTC.